This T cell receptor (beta chain) was recorded in a study of cytomegalovirus exposure and HLA in healthy donors. PCR employed 60 Vbeta and 13 Jbeta primers. The data were produced by immunoSEQ multiplex PCR, yet TCRdb's version contains in-frame clones alone and is incomplete. The sample records 150,000 to 170,000 clones, roughly three quarters being singletons. The germline V gene has CDR1 SGHRS and CDR2 YFSETQ. The CDR3 spans 13 residues. Trimming removed 4 bases from V and 5 bases from J, with 12 bases in between. The clonotype originates from a man aged 30-40 years in good health and CMV-seropositive. The source material was PBMCs. V usage is TRBV5-1 and J usage is TRBJ2-5, with D unclear. The CDR3 DNA reads as TGCGCCAGCAGCCCGGAGTTGGCGGAGACCCAGTACTTC. It translates to CASSPELAETQYF.